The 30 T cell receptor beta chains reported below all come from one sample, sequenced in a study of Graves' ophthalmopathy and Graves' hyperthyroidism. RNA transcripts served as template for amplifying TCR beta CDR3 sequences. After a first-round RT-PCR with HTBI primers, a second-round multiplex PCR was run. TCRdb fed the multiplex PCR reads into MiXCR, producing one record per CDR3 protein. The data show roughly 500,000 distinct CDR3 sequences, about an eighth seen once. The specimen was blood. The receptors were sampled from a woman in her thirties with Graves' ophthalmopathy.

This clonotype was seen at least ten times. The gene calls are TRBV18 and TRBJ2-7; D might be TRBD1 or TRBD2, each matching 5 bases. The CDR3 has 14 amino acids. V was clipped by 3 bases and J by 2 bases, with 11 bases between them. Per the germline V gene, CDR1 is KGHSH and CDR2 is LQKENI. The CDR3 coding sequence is TGTGCCAGCTCACCCGAGGGGTGGGCCTACGAGCAGTACTTC. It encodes CASSPEGWAYEQYF. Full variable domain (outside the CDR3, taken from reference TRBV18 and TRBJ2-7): NAGVMQNPRHLVRRRGQEARLRCSPMKGHSHVYWYRQLPEEGLKFMVYLQKENIIDESGMPKERFSAEFPKEGPSILRIQQVVRGDSAAYFCASSPEGWAYEQYFGPGTRLTVT.

CDR3 protein: CASSIGLSSYEQYF. The CDR3 nucleotides read TGTGCCAGTAGTATTGGCTTAAGCTCCTACGAGCAGTACTTC. This chain uses TRBV19 with TRBJ2-7; D is unclear. The V gene lost 3 bases and the J gene lost 0 bases, with 9 bases spanning the gap. This CDR3 spans 14 amino acids. Looked up from germline, CDR1 is LNHDA and CDR2 is SQIVND (reference sequence).

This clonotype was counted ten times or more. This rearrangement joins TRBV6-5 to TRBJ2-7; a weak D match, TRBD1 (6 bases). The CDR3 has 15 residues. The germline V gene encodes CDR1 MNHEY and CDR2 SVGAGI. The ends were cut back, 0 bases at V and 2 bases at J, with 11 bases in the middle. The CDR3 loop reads CASSYSGHLTYEQYF. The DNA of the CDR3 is TGTGCCAGCAGTTACTCGGGACACCTCACCTACGAGCAGTACTTC.

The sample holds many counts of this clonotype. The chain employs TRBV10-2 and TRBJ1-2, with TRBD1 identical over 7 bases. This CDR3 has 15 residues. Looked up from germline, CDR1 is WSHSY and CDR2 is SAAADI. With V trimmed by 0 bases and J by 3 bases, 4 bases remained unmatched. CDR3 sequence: CASSESSGQYYGYTF. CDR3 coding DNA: TGCGCCAGCAGTGAGTCCTCGGGACAGTACTATGGCTACACCTTC.

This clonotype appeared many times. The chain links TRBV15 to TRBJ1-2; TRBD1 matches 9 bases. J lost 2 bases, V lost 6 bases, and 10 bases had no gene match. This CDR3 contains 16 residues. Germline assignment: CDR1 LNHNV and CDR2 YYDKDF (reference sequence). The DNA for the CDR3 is TGTGCCACCAGTCCCGGGACAGGGATTGGAAACTATGGCTACACCTTC. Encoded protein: CATSPGTGIGNYGYTF.

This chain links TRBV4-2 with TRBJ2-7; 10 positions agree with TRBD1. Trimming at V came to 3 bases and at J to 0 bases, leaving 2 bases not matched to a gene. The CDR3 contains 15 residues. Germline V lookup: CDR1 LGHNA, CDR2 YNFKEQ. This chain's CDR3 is CASSHRTGGSYEQYF. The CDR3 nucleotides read TGTGCCAGCAGCCATAGGACAGGGGGCTCCTACGAGCAGTACTTC.

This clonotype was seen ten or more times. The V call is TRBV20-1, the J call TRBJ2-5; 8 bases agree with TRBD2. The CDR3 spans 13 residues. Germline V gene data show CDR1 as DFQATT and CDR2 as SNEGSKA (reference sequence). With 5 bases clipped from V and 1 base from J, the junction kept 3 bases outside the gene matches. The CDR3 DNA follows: TGCAGTGCTCAAACTAGCGGCCAAGAGACCCAGTACTTC. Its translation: CSAQTSGQETQYF.

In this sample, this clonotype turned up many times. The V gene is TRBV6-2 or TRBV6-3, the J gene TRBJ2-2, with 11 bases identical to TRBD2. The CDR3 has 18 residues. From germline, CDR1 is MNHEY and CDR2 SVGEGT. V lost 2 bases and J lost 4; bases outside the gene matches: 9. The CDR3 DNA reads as TGTGCCAGCAGTTACCCGTTAGCGGGAGGGCGGGGCACCGGGGAGCTGTTTTTT. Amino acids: CASSYPLAGGRGTGELFF.

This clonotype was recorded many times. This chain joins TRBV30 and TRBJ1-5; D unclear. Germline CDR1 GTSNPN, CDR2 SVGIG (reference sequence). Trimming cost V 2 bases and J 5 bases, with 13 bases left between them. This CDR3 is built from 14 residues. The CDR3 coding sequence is TGTGCCTGGAGTAACAGTGACCATGATCAGCCCCAGCATTTT. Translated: CAWSNSDHDQPQHF.

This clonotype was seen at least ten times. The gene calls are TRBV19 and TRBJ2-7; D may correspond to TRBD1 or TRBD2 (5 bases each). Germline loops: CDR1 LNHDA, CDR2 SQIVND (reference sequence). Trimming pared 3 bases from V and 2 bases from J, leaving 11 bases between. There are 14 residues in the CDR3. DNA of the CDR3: TGTGCCAGTAGTATTGGGACGGGGACCTACGAGCAGTACTTC. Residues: CASSIGTGTYEQYF. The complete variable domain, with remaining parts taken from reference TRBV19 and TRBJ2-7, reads DGGITQSPKYLFRKEGQNVTLSCEQNLNHDAMYWYRQDPGQGLRLIYYSQIVNDFQKGDIAEGYSVSREKKESFPLTVTSAQKNPTAFYLCASSIGTGTYEQYFGPGTRLTVT.

The CDR3 region has the DNA TGCGCCAGCGGAATAGGGGGGAACACCGGGGAGCTGTTTTTT. It translates to CASGIGGNTGELFF. The chain uses TRBV5-1 and TRBJ2-2; TRBD1 might be the D (6 bases). Trimming stripped 7 bases from V and 1 base from J, with 11 bases between. Per the germline V gene, CDR1 is SGHRS and CDR2 is YFSETQ. This CDR3 region has 14 residues.

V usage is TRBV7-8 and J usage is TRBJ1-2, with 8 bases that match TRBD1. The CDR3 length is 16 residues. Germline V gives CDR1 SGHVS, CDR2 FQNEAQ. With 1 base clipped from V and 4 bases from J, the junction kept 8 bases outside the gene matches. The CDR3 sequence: CASSLDDRGRVYGYTF. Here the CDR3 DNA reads TGTGCCAGCAGCTTAGACGACAGGGGTCGGGTCTATGGCTACACCTTC.

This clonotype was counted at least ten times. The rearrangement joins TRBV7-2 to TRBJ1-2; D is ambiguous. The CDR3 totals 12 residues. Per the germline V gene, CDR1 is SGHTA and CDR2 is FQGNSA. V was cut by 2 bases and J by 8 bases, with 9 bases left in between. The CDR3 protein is CASSLSGWGYTF. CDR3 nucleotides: TGTGCCAGCAGCTTATCTGGGTGGGGCTACACCTTC.

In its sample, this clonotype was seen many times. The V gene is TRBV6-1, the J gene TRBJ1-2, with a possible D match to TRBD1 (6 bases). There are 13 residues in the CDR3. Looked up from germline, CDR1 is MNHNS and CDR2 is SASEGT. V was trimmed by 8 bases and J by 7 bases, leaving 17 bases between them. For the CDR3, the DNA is TGTGCCAGCTTTCATGGGGGGCTCGGTGGCTACACCTTC. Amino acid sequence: CASFHGGLGGYTF.

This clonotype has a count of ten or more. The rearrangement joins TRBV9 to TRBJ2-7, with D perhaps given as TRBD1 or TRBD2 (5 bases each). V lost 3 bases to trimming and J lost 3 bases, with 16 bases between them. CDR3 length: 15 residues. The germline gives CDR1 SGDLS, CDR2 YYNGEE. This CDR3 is CASSAGLGLVYEQYF. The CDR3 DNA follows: TGTGCCAGCAGCGCGGGGCTAGGTCTTGTCTACGAGCAGTACTTC.

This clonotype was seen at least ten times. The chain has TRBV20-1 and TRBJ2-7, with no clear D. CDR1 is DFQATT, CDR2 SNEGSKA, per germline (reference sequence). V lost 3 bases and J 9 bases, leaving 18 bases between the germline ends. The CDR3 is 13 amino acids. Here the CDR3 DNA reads TGCAGTGCTAGTTCCGTCGTTACAAGTCCGCAGTACTTC. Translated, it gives CSASSVVTSPQYF.

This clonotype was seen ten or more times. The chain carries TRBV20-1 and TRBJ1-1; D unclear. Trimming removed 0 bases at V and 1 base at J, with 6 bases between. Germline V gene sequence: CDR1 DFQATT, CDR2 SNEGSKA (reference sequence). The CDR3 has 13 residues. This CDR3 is CSARDKPNTEAFF. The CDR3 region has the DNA TGCAGTGCTAGAGACAAACCGAACACTGAAGCTTTCTTT.

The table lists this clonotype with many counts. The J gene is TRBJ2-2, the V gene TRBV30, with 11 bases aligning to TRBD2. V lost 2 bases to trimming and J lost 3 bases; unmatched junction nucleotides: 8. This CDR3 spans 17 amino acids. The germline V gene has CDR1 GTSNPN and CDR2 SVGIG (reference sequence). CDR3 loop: CAWSTLAGDEDTGELFF. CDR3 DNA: TGTGCCTGGAGTACACTAGCGGGAGACGAGGACACCGGGGAGCTGTTTTTT.

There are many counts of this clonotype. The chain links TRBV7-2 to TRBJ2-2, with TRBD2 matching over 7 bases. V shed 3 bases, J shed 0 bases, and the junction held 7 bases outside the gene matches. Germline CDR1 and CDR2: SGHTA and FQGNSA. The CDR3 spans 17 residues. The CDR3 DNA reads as TGTGCCAGCAGCTTTAGCGGGTCGGCCCCGAACACCGGGGAGCTGTTTTTT. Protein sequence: CASSFSGSAPNTGELFF.

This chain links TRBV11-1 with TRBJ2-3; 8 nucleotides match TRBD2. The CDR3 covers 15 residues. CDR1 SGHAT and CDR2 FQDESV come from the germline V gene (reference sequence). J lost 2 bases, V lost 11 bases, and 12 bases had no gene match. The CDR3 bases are TGTGCCGGCACCCGGGGGGGAAGCCCCACAGATACGCAGTATTTT. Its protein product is CAGTRGGSPTDTQYF.

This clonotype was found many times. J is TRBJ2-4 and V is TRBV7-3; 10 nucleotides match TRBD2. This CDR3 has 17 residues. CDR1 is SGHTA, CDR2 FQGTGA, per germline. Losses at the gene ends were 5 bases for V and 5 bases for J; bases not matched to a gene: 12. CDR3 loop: CASSPGASGGSQNIQYF. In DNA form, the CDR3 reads TGTGCCAGCAGCCCCGGCGCTAGCGGGGGTTCGCAAAACATTCAGTACTTC. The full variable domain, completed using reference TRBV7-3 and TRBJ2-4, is GAGVSQTPSNKVTEKGKYVELRCDPISGHTALYWYRQSLGQGPEFLIYFQGTGAADDSGLPNDRFFAVRPEGSVSTLKIQRTERGDSAVYLCASSPGASGGSQNIQYFGAGTRLSVL.

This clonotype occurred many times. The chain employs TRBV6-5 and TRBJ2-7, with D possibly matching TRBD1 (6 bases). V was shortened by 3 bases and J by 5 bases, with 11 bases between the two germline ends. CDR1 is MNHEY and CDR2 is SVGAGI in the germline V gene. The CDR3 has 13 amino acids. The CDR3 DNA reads TGTGCCAGCAGTTATTTACAGGGAAACGAGCAGTACTTC. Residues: CASSYLQGNEQYF.

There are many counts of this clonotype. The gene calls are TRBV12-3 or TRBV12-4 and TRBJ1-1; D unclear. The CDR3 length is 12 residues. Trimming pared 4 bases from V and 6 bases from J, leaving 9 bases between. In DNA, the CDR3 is TGTGCCAGCAGTTGGGGAAACGCTGAAGCTTTCTTT. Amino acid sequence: CASSWGNAEAFF.

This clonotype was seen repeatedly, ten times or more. In nucleotides, the CDR3 is TGTGCCAGCAGTTATACAGGGGACTCGGACGAGCAGTACTTC. Its translation is CASSYTGDSDEQYF. The chain combines TRBV12-3 or TRBV12-4 with TRBJ2-7; a weak D match, TRBD1 (7 bases). The CDR3 has 14 amino acids. With 4 bases removed from V and 5 bases from J, the gap between germline ends came to 15 bases.

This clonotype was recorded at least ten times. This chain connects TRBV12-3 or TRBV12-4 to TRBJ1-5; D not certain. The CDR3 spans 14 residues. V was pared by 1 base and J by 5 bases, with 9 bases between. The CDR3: CASSLEGHDQPQHF. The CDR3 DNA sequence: TGTGCCAGCAGTTTAGAGGGTCACGATCAGCCCCAGCATTTT.

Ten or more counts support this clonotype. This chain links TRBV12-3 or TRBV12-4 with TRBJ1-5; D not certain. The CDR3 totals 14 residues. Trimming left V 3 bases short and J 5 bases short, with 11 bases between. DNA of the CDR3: TGTGCCAGCAGTTTTGTCCAGAAGGATCAGCCCCAGCATTTT. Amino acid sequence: CASSFVQKDQPQHF.

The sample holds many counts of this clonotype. The CDR3 is CASSYRISGANVLTF. In nucleotides, the CDR3 is TGTGCCAGCAGTTACAGGATCTCTGGGGCCAACGTCCTGACTTTC. The rearrangement uses TRBV6-5 and TRBJ2-6; D gene unclear. The CDR3 totals 15 residues. Trimming removed 2 bases from V and 0 bases from J, with 5 bases in between. Germline V gene sequence: CDR1 MNHEY, CDR2 SVGAGI.

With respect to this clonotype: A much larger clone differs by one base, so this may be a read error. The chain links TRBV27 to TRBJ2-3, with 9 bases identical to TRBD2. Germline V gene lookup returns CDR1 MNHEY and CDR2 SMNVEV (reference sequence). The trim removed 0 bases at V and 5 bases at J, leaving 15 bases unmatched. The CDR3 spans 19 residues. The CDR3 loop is CASSLSSPMEREAIDTQYF. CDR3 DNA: TGTGCCAGCAGTTTATCGAGCCCTATGGAGCGGGAGGCTATAGATACGCAGTATTTT.

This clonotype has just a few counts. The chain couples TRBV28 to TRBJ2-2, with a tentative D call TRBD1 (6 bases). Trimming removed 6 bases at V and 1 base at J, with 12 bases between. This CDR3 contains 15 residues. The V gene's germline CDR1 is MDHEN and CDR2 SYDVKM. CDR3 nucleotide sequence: TGTGCCAGCAGACAACAGGGTGGGAACACCGGGGAGCTGTTTTTT. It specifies CASRQQGGNTGELFF. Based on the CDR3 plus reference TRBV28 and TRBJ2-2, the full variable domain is DVKVTQSSRYLVKRTGEKVFLECVQDMDHENMFWYRQDPGLGLRLIYFSYDVKMKEKGDIPEGYSVSREKKERFSLILESASTNQTSMYLCASRQQGGNTGELFFGEGSRLTVL.

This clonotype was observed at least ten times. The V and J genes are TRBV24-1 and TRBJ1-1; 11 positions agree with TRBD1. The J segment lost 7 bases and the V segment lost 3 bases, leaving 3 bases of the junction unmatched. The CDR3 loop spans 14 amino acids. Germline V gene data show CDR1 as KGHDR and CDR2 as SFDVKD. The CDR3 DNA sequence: TGTGCCACCAGTGATCCGGGACAGGGGGATGAAGCTTTCTTT. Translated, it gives CATSDPGQGDEAFF.